This TCR beta chain emerged from a study of shared clonotypes between healthy human individuals. The overall study: Per donor, three plates held CD4 naive cells, three held CD4 memory, two held CD8 naive and one held CD8 memory.

The CDR3 has 13 amino acids. The ends were cut back, 8 bases at V and 0 bases at J, with 11 bases in the middle. Germline CDR1 reads MNHEY; CDR2 reads SMNVEV (reference sequence). TCRdb's table, derived via immunoSEQ multiplex PCR, lists solely in-frame clones and lacks some. The sample records 630,000 or so clones, roughly 98% being singletons. It was CD45RO-negative cells, positively selected for CCR7, that made up naive CD8 cells, with terminally differentiated effector memory CD45RA+ cells excluded. The donors, healthy adults who were HIV-negative, had experienced no recent acute infections or vaccinations. Only Caucasian adults living in Nashville, Tennessee made up the donor group.

This sequence was found in a man aged 25 to 40 in good health. V and J are TRBV27 and TRBJ2-7; D gene unclear. Material for sequencing was naive CD8+ T cells sorted from blood. As DNA, the CDR3 is TGTGCCAGCCGTAGACCGACCTCCTACGAGCAGTACTTC. Protein: CASRRPTSYEQYF.